One sample yielded the 3 T cell receptor beta chains listed below, sequenced in a study of blood T cell repertoires in COVID-19. The protocol was immunoSEQ multiplex PCR, while the TCRdb copy is restricted to in-frame clones and leaves out a portion. The data contain about 280,000 clones, 70% to 90% of them singletons. Input material: peripheral blood. These receptors all stem from a man aged 18 to 35 with active or convalescent COVID-19.

This chain joins TRBV2 and TRBJ1-1; 8 bases match TRBD1. The J segment lost 10 bases and the V segment lost 6 bases, leaving 16 bases of the junction unmatched. The CDR3 spans 15 residues. Germline CDR1 reads SNHLY; CDR2 reads FYNNEI. CDR3 amino acids: CASRKREPRGQGAFF. CDR3 nucleotides: TGTGCCAGCAGGAAACGGGAACCCAGGGGGCAGGGAGCTTTCTTT. The full variable domain, with the rest looked up from reference TRBV2 and TRBJ1-1, is EPEVTQTPSHQVTQMGQEVILRCVPISNHLYFYWYRQILGQKVEFLVSFYNNEISEKSEIFDDQFSVERPDGSNFTLKIRSTKLEDSAMYFCASRKREPRGQGAFFGQGTRLTVV.

The chain couples TRBV4-1 to TRBJ2-2; D might be TRBD1 (5 bases). V was shortened by 1 base and J by 6 bases, with 12 bases between the two germline ends. This CDR3 is 15 amino acids long. Germline CDR1 reads MGHRA; CDR2 reads YSYEKL. CDR3 sequence reads: CASSQGGQRAGELFF. In DNA, the CDR3 is TGCGCCAGCAGCCAAGGTGGACAAAGAGCCGGGGAGCTGTTTTTT.

The chain employs TRBV27 and TRBJ1-2, with 8 bases fitting TRBD1. With 3 bases clipped from V and 7 bases from J, the junction kept 4 bases outside the gene matches. Germline V gene sequence: CDR1 MNHEY, CDR2 SMNVEV (reference sequence). CDR3 size: 13 residues. The CDR3 DNA reads TGTGCCAGCAGTTTCAATGGACAGGGTGGCTACACCTTC. Translated: CASSFNGQGGYTF.